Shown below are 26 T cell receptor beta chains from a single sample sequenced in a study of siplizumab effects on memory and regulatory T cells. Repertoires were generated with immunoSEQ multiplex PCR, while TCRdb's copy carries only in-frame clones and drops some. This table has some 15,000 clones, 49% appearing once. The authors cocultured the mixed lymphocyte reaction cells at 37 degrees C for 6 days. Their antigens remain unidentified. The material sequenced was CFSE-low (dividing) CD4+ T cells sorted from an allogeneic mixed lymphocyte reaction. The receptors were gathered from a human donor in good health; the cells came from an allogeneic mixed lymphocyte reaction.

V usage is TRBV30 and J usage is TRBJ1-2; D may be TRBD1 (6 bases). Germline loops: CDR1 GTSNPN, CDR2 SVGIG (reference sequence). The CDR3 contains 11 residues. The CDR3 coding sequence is TGTGCACTACACAGGGATAAGGGCTACACCTTC. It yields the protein CALHRDKGYTF.

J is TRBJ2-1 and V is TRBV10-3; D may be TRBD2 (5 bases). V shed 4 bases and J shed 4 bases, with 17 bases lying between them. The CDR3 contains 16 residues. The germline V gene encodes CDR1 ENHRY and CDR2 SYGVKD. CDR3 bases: TGTGCCATCAGTGCTCCGGGAAGGAGGTCTTACAATGAGCAGTTCTTC. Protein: CAISAPGRRSYNEQFF.

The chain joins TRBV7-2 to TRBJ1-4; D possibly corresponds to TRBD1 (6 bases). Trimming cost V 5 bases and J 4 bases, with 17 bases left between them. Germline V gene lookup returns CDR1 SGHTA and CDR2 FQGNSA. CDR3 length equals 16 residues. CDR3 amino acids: CASSKDGRGGNEKLFF. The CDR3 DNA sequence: TGTGCCAGCAGCAAAGACGGGAGAGGGGGTAATGAAAAACTGTTTTTT.

In nucleotides, the CDR3 is TGTGCCAGCAGCCCCACGGACAGTTCACCCCTCCACTTT. Encoded protein: CASSPTDSSPLHF. The chain uses TRBV7-3 and TRBJ1-6; D perhaps matches TRBD1 (6 bases). Germline assignment: CDR1 SGHTA and CDR2 FQGTGA. The CDR3 length is 13 residues. V lost 5 bases to trimming and J lost 9 bases, with 11 bases between them. The full variable domain, with the rest looked up from reference TRBV7-3 and TRBJ1-6, is GAGVSQTPSNKVTEKGKYVELRCDPISGHTALYWYRQSLGQGPEFLIYFQGTGAADDSGLPNDRFFAVRPEGSVSTLKIQRTERGDSAVYLCASSPTDSSPLHFGNGTRLTVT.

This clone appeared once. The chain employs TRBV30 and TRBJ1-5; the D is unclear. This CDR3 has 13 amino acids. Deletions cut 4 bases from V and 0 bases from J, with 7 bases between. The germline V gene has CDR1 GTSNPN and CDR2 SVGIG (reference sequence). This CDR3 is CAWTSDSNQPQHF. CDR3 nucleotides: TGTGCCTGGACGTCAGATAGCAATCAGCCCCAGCATTTT.

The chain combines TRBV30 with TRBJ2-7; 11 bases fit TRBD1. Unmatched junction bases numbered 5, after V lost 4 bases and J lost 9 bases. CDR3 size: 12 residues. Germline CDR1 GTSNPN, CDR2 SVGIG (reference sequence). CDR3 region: CAWTGTGGVQYF. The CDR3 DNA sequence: TGTGCCTGGACTGGGACAGGGGGGGTGCAGTACTTC.

The CDR3 loop reads CASSAVNSYEQYF. CDR3 DNA sequence: TGTGCCAGCTCGGCAGTAAACTCCTACGAGCAGTACTTC. The rearrangement joins TRBV18 to TRBJ2-7; D remains ambiguous. The CDR3 covers 13 residues. Germline V CDR1 and CDR2: KGHSH, LQKENI. Trimming shortened V by 6 bases and J by 0 bases, and 9 bases separated the two germline ends.

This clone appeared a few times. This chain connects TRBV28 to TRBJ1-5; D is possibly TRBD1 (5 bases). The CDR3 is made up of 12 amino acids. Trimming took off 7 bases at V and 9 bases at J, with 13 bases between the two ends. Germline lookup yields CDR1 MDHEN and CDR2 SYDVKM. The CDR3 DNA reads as TGTGCCAGCACCCTTCCGGGGCGGCCCCAGCATTTT. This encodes CASTLPGRPQHF.

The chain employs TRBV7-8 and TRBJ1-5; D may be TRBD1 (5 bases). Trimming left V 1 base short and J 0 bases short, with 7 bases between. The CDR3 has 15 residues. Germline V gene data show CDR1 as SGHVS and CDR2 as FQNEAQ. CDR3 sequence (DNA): TGTGCCAGCAGCTTAGGACAGCTTAGCAATCAGCCCCAGCATTTT. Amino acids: CASSLGQLSNQPQHF.

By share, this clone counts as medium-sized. This CDR3 is CASSLGQEGGFGQFF. CDR3 bases: TGTGCCAGCAGCCTCGGCCAGGAAGGCGGTTTTGGGCAGTTCTTC. The rearrangement uses TRBV5-4 and TRBJ2-1; D ambiguous. The germline V gene has CDR1 SGHNT and CDR2 YYREEE (reference sequence). Between the trimmed V and J ends, which lost 4 bases and 12 bases, there was a span of 23 bases. The CDR3 is made up of 15 amino acids.

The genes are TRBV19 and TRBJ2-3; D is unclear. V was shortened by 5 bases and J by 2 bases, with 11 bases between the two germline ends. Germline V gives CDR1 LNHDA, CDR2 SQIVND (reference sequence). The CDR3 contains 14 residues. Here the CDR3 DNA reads TGTGCCAGTAGTCTGACTGGGAACACAGATACGCAGTATTTT. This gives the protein CASSLTGNTDTQYF.

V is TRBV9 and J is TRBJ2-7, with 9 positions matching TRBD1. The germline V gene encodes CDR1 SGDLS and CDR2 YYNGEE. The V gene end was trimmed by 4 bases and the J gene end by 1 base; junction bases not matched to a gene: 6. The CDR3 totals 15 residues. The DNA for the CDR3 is TGTGCCAGCAGCCGGGGACAGGGAATATCCTACGAGCAGTACTTC. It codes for CASSRGQGISYEQYF. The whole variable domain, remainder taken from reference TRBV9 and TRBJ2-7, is DSGVTQTPKHLITATGQRVTLRCSPRSGDLSVYWYQQSLDQGLQFLIQYYNGEERAKGNILERFSAQQFPDLHSELNLSSLELGDSALYFCASSRGQGISYEQYFGPGTRLTVT.

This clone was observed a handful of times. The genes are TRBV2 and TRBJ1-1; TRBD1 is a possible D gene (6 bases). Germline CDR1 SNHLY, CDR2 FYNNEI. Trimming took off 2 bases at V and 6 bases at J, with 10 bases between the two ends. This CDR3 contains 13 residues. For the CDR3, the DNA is TGTGCCAGCAGTGAACAGGGGTTGGCTGAAGCTTTCTTT. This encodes CASSEQGLAEAFF.

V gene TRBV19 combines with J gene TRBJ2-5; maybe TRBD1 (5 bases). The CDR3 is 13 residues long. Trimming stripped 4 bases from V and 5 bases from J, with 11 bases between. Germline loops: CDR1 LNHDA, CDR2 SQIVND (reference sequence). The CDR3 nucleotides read TGTGCCAGTAGTAGGGCCAGGGTGGAGACCCAGTACTTC. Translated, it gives CASSRARVETQYF.

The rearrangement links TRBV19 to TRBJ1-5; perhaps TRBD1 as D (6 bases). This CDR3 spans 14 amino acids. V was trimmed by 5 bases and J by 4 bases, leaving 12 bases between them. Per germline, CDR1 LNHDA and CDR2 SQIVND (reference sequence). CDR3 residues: CASSVRTVNQPQHF. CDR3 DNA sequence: TGTGCCAGTAGTGTTCGGACAGTAAATCAGCCCCAGCATTTT.

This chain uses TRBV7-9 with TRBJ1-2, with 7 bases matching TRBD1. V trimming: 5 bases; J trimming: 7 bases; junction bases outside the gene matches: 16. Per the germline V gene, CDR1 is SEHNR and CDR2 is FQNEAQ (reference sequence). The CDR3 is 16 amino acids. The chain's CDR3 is CASSLMTGLGGAGYTF. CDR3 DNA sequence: TGTGCCAGCAGCCTCATGACAGGGCTGGGTGGTGCTGGCTACACCTTC. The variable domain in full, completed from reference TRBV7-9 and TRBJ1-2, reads DTGVSQNPRHKITKRGQNVTFRCDPISEHNRLYWYRQTLGQGPEFLTYFQNEAQLEKSRLLSDRFSAERPKGSFSTLEIQRTEQGDSAMYLCASSLMTGLGGAGYTFGSGTRLTVV.

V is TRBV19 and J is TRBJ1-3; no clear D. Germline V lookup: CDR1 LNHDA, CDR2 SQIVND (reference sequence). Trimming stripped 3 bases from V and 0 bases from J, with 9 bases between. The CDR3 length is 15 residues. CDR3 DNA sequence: TGTGCCAGTAGTATTGAGGCGGCCTCTGGAAACACCATATATTTT. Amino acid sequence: CASSIEAASGNTIYF.

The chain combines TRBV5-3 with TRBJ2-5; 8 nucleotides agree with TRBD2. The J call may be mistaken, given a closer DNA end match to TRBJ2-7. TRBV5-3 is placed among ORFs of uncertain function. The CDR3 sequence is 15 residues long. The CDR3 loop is CARSLRREAPYEQYF. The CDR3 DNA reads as TGTGCCAGAAGCTTGCGGCGGGAGGCCCCCTACGAGCAGTACTTC.

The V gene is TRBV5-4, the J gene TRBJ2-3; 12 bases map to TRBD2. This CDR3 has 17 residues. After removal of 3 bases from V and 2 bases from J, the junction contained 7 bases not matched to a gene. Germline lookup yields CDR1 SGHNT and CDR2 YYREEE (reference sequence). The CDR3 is CASSSRLAGDLTDTQYF. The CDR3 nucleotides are TGTGCCAGCAGCTCCCGACTAGCGGGAGACCTCACAGATACGCAGTATTTT.

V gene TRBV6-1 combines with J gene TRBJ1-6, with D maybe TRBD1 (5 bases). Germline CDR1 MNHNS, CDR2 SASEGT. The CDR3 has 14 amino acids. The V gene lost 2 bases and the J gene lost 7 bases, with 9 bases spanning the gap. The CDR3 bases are TGTGCCAGCAGTGAAACAGGCACCAATTCACCCCTCCACTTT. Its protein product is CASSETGTNSPLHF.

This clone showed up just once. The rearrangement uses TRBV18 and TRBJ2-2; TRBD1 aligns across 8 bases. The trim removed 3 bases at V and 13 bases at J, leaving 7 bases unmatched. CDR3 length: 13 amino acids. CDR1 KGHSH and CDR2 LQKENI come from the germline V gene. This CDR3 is CASSPRGQEVLFF. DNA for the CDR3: TGTGCCAGCTCACCGCGGGGACAGGAGGTGCTGTTTTTT. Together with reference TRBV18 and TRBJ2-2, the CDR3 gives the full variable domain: NAGVMQNPRHLVRRRGQEARLRCSPMKGHSHVYWYRQLPEEGLKFMVYLQKENIIDESGMPKERFSAEFPKEGPSILRIQQVVRGDSAAYFCASSPRGQEVLFFGEGSRLTVL.

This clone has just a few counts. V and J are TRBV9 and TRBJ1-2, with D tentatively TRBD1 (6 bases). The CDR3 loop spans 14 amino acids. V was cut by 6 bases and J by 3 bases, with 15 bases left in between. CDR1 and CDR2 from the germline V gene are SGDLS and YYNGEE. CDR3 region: CASKCRGLYYGYTF. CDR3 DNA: TGTGCCAGCAAATGCAGGGGATTGTACTATGGCTACACCTTC.

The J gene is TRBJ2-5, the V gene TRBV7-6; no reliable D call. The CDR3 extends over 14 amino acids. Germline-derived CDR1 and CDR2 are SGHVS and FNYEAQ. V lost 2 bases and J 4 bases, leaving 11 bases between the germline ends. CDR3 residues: CASSLFERLETQYF. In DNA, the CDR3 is TGTGCCAGCAGCTTATTTGAGAGGCTAGAGACCCAGTACTTC.

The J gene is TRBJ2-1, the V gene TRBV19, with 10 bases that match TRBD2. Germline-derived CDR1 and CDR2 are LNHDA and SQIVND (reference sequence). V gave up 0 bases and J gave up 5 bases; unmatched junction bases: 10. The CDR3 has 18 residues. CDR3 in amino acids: CASSIDPRSGRPDNEQFF. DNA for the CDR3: TGTGCCAGTAGTATAGATCCTCGTAGCGGGAGGCCCGACAATGAGCAGTTCTTC.

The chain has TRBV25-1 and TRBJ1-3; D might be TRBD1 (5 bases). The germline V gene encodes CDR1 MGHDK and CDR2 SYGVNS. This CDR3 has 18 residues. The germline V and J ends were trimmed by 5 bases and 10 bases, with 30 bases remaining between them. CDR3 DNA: TGTGCCAGCAGTAAGGGGACGGGGGACCTTCTTTCGGAAACAACCATATATTTT. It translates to CASSKGTGDLLSETTIYF.

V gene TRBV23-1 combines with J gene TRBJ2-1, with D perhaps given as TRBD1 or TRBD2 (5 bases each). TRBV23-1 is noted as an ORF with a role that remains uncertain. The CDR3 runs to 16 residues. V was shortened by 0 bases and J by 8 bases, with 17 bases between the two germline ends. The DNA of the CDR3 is TGCGCCAGCAGTCAATCGAAAGGGACGGGCCTGGATGAGCAGTTCTTC. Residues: CASSQSKGTGLDEQFF.